The 17 T cell receptor beta chains below come from one sample, sequenced in a study of cytomegalovirus exposure and HLA in healthy donors (dated by TCRdb to the late 2010s). Library construction relied on the immunoSEQ multiplex PCR assay. The multiplex PCR relied on a mix of 60 forward primers for TCR Vbeta segments and 13 reverse primers for TCR Jbeta segments. TCRdb retrieved this table from immuneACCESS and kept in-frame rearrangements only. Not all clones are present; in checked studies, unresolved V genes account for under half, and no reason is known for the remainder. Present in this sample are tens of thousands of clones, about four fifths of which were seen just once. Of the sample, about 6.8% is held by the ten largest clones. The sequenced sample was PBMCs. The receptors shown here come from a man under 40 in good health and CMV-seronegative.

The rearrangement uses TRBV27 and TRBJ2-2, with 7 bases identical to TRBD1. This CDR3 is built from 16 residues. V was clipped by 4 bases and J by 1 base; unmatched bases: 6. The V gene's germline CDR1 is MNHEY and CDR2 SMNVEV (reference sequence). The chain's CDR3 is CASSYSGQLNTGELFF. The CDR3 region has the DNA TGTGCCAGCAGTTATTCGGGACAGCTGAACACCGGGGAGCTGTTTTTT.

This clone was observed a few times. The chain has TRBV2 and TRBJ2-2; 8 positions match TRBD2. Unmatched junction bases numbered 3, after V lost 4 bases and J lost 5 bases. Germline V lookup: CDR1 SNHLY, CDR2 FYNNEI. This CDR3 is 14 amino acids long. This chain's CDR3 is CASSGSGGTGELFF. The CDR3, as DNA: TGTGCCAGCAGTGGGTCGGGGGGGACCGGGGAGCTGTTTTTT.

This chain joins TRBV5-4 and TRBJ1-2; the match to TRBD1 covers 11 bases. The CDR3 length is 14 residues. Germline V gene data show CDR1 as SGHNT and CDR2 as YYREEE (reference sequence). The V segment lost 3 bases and the J segment 8 bases; nucleotides outside the gene matches: 6. The CDR3 here is CASSWDRGFNGYTF. The CDR3, as DNA: TGTGCCAGCAGCTGGGACAGGGGGTTCAACGGCTACACCTTC.

V gene TRBV5-1 combines with J gene TRBJ2-7; D might be TRBD2 (6 bases). V was trimmed by 0 bases and J by 6 bases, leaving 10 bases between them. The germline CDR1 and CDR2 sequences are SGHRS and YFSETQ. The CDR3 runs 13 residues. The CDR3 DNA follows: TGCGCCAGCAGCTTGGAGGCGGGGTCCGAGCAGTACTTC. The encoded protein is CASSLEAGSEQYF. Filled out from reference TRBV5-1 and TRBJ2-7, the complete variable domain reads KAGVTQTPRYLIKTRGQQVTLSCSPISGHRSVSWYQQTPGQGLQFLFEYFSETQRNKGNFPGRFSGRQFSNSRSEMNVSTLELGDSALYLCASSLEAGSEQYFGPGTRLTVT.

The chain couples TRBV2 to TRBJ1-5, with TRBD1 matching over 7 bases. CDR1 SNHLY and CDR2 FYNNEI come from the germline V gene. The length of the CDR3 is 14 residues. V shed 7 bases and J 6 bases; nucleotides not matched to a gene: 9. As DNA, the CDR3 is TGTGCCAGCACCGTCGACAGGGTTGGTCAGCCCCAGCATTTT. Its translation: CASTVDRVGQPQHF. Variable domain in full (rest from reference TRBV2 and TRBJ1-5): EPEVTQTPSHQVTQMGQEVILRCVPISNHLYFYWYRQILGQKVEFLVSFYNNEISEKSEIFDDQFSVERPDGSNFTLKIRSTKLEDSAMYFCASTVDRVGQPQHFGDGTRLSIL.

The chain couples TRBV18 to TRBJ1-5, with a possible D match to TRBD1 (5 bases). CDR3 length equals 13 residues. Germline assignment: CDR1 KGHSH and CDR2 LQKENI. The V end lost 4 bases, the J end lost 7 bases, and 11 bases lay between the germline ends. The DNA of the CDR3 is TGTGCCAGCTCACAAGGGGTGGGCCAGCCCCAGCATTTT. The encoded protein is CASSQGVGQPQHF.

For the CDR3, the DNA is TGTGCCAGCTGGCGTGGATTAGGACAGCACAAGTCTGGGGCCAACGTCCTGACTTTC. Protein sequence: CASWRGLGQHKSGANVLTF. The V and J genes are TRBV4-2 and TRBJ2-6; D might be TRBD1 (6 bases). The germline CDR1 and CDR2 sequences are LGHNA and YNFKEQ. There are 19 residues in the CDR3. Trimming shortened V by 8 bases and J by 1 base, and 24 bases separated the two germline ends.

The chain uses TRBV6-6 and TRBJ1-1; no firm D call. The CDR3 sequence is 14 residues long. Trimming took off 5 bases at V and 1 base at J, with 11 bases between the two ends. Germline V gene data show CDR1 as MNHNY and CDR2 as SVGAGI (reference sequence). In DNA, the CDR3 is TGTGCCAGCAGTGTTATGGCCTCGAACACTGAAGCTTTCTTT. The encoded protein is CASSVMASNTEAFF.

The chain recombines TRBV5-1 with TRBJ2-7; possibly TRBD1 for D (5 bases). Trimming cost V 0 bases and J 0 bases, with 13 bases left between them. The CDR3 extends over 16 amino acids. Germline V gene lookup returns CDR1 SGHRS and CDR2 YFSETQ. CDR3 in amino acids: CASSLGTSSPSYEQYF. CDR3 DNA: TGCGCCAGCAGCTTGGGGACATCTTCGCCCTCCTACGAGCAGTACTTC.

CDR3 sequence reads: CASSPRDRVEEQYF. CDR3 nucleotide sequence: TGCGCCAGCAGCCCCCGGGACAGGGTGGAAGAGCAGTACTTC. The chain uses TRBV5-1 and TRBJ2-7, with TRBD1 identical over 9 bases. The junction had 9 bases not matched to a gene; V was cut back by 4 bases and J by 7 bases. Germline CDR1 is SGHRS and CDR2 is YFSETQ. CDR3 length: 14 residues.

CDR3 bases: TGTGCCAGCAGTAGAACTAGCGGGAGTTCTTATGAGCAGTTCTTC. Amino acids: CASSRTSGSSYEQFF. J is TRBJ2-1 and V is TRBV6-1; 11 bases are a match to TRBD2. This CDR3 spans 15 amino acids. The V gene end was trimmed by 5 bases and the J gene end by 8 bases; junction bases not matched to a gene: 8. Germline CDR1 and CDR2: MNHNS and SASEGT.

The chain has TRBV7-8 and TRBJ1-5, with TRBD1 matching over 9 bases. Germline V gene sequence: CDR1 SGHVS, CDR2 FQNEAQ. The CDR3 loop spans 14 amino acids. After removal of 5 bases from V and 9 bases from J, the junction contained 8 bases not matched to a gene. CDR3 protein: CASSRGQGLWPQHF. The CDR3 DNA follows: TGTGCCAGCAGCCGAGGACAGGGGCTCTGGCCCCAGCATTTT.

This clone was seen a single time. V usage is TRBV10-3 and J usage is TRBJ1-2; 7 bases agree with TRBD1. CDR3 length: 16 amino acids. Germline CDR1 reads ENHRY; CDR2 reads SYGVKD. With V trimmed by 5 bases and J by 6 bases, 15 bases remained unmatched. Here the CDR3 DNA reads TGTGCCATCAGTCGAAGACAGGGTAGCCTTTCGGATGGCTACACCTTC. This gives the protein CAISRRQGSLSDGYTF.

This clone was recorded once. The chain combines TRBV18 with TRBJ2-2, with 9 bases that match TRBD2. Germline values: CDR1 KGHSH, CDR2 LQKENI. The CDR3 consists of 15 residues. V was clipped by 5 bases and J by 4 bases; unmatched bases: 5. The CDR3 loop reads CASSAGGPLTGELFF. CDR3 DNA: TGTGCCAGCTCAGCGGGGGGGCCGCTCACCGGGGAGCTGTTTTTT.

V is TRBV4-2 and J is TRBJ1-4; 7 positions agree with TRBD1. CDR1 and CDR2 (germline): LGHNA, YNFKEQ. V shed 0 bases, J shed 4 bases, and the junction held 5 bases outside the gene matches. This CDR3 has 16 amino acids. The CDR3, as DNA: TGTGCCAGCAGCCAAGATCACAGGGGCGGTAATGAAAAACTGTTTTTT. The encoded protein is CASSQDHRGGNEKLFF.

The chain joins TRBV4-3 to TRBJ2-2; TRBD1 matches 9 bases. CDR3 length equals 19 residues. V shed 0 bases and J 0 bases; nucleotides not matched to a gene: 8. Germline-derived CDR1 and CDR2 are LGHNA and YSLEER. CDR3 protein: CASSQDFLGQGPNTGELFF. CDR3 coding DNA: TGCGCCAGCAGCCAAGATTTTTTGGGACAGGGACCGAACACCGGGGAGCTGTTTTTT.

The chain employs TRBV18 and TRBJ2-1; TRBD2 might be the D (7 bases). V was trimmed by 2 bases and J by 7 bases, leaving 15 bases between them. The CDR3 runs 15 residues. The germline V gene encodes CDR1 KGHSH and CDR2 LQKENI. CDR3: CASSPGGAQDNEQFF. The CDR3 region has the DNA TGTGCCAGCTCACCAGGGGGGGCGCAGGATAATGAGCAGTTCTTC.